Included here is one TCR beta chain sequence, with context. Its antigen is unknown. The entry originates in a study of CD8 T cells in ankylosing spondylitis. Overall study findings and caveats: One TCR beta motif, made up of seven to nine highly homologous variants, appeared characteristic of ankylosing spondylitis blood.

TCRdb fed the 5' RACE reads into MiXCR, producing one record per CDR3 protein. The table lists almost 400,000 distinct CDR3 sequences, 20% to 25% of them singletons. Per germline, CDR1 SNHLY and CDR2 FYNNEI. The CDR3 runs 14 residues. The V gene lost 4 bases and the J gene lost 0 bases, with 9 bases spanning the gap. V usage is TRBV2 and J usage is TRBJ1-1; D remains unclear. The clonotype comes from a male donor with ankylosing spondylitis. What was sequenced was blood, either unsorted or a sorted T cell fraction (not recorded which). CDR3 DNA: TGTGCCAGCAGTGTTCTAGTAATGAACACTGAAGCTTTCTTT. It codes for CASSVLVMNTEAFF.